This T cell receptor (beta chain) was sequenced in a study of vaccination and CD4 T cells after COVID-19. Study information: Post-COVID samples had a sampling time that fell a median roughly 92 days after diagnosis (range 35 to 161). Either a CEFX pool, an HIV-1 Nef pool, or no peptide was added to control cultures.

Treatment: approximately nine-day PBMC culture with coronavirus spike peptide pools or control peptides (ViraFEST assay). Prior to the COVID-19 pandemic (2011-2018), the unexposed donor's CD4+ T cells were collected. Cultured CD4+ T cells had their DNA profiled by the Oncomine TCR Beta short-read assay. TCRdb re-derived calls from the PCR reads in MiXCR, one entry per CDR3 protein. Among thousands of distinct CDR3 sequences, around 48% were seen once, and the ten largest hold more than 20%. About this clonotype: Antigen specificity is unknown.

Study results and limitations: The median proportion of reactive clones detected only post-vaccination in convalescent patients was approximately 90%.

The clonotype was recovered from a human donor in good health. The sample comprised CD4+ T cells from blood, cultured in vitro.

This CDR3 is CASSLGQGRRTYEQYF. Here the CDR3 DNA reads TGTGCCAGCAGCTTGGGGCAGGGGCGAAGAACCTACGAGCAGTACTTC. The rearrangement uses TRBV5-4 and TRBJ2-7; D perhaps matches TRBD1 (6 bases). Per germline, CDR1 SGHNT and CDR2 YYREEE (reference sequence). CDR3 size: 16 residues. With 0 bases removed from V and 2 bases from J, the gap between germline ends came to 15 bases.